This section outlines one T cell receptor (beta chain) sequence together with its context. Its antigen is unidentified. TCRdb's table, derived via immunoSEQ multiplex PCR, lists solely in-frame clones and lacks some. Of over a million clones detected, around 97% appear once; the ten largest clones hold approximately 1%. This CDR3 region has 14 residues. Germline loops: CDR1 MNHEY, CDR2 SMNVEV (reference sequence). The trim removed 5 bases at V and 4 bases at J, leaving 5 bases unmatched. This sample was taken from a study of shared clonotypes between healthy human individuals. Overall study results and limits: Clonotype sharing across a few donors was observed for about 5.5% of naive CD4 clonotypes.

This receptor was identified in a man younger than 40 in good health. Sequenced sample: naive CD4+ T cells sorted from blood. Subset given: CD45RA+ positively selected. The rearrangement links TRBV27 to TRBJ1-2, with TRBD1 matching over 9 bases. CDR3 sequence reads: CASSKDRGRYGYTF. The DNA of the CDR3 is TGTGCCAGCAGTAAGGACAGGGGTCGCTATGGCTACACCTTC.